This T cell receptor beta chain is drawn from a study of blood T cell repertoires in COVID-19. At the level of the study: The cDNA or gDNA used as material had been derived from T cells, B-cell-depleted T cells, or PBMCs.

This clone has just a few counts. As processed by the authors: The assay estimated nucleated cells by amplifying reference gene primers. Assay used: immunoSEQ multiplex PCR; TCRdb lists only in-frame clones, some missing. V and J calls and clone size are given by that table; D and trimming were obtained from the DNA. The data contain about 360,000 clones, approximately 86% of them seen just once; the ten biggest clones take up 7.1%. Seattle patient enrollment occurred during active infection, with longitudinal follow-up thereafter. Deletions cut 6 bases from V and 6 bases from J, with 7 bases between. Germline assignment: CDR1 MNHEY and CDR2 SVGEGT. This CDR3 is built from 11 residues.

Material for sequencing was peripheral blood. The clonotype originates from a woman aged 55-70 years with COVID-19, enrolled during active disease. The chain employs TRBV6-2 or TRBV6-3 and TRBJ2-3; TRBD1 or TRBD2 may be the D gene (5 bases each). In DNA, the CDR3 is TGTGCCAGCAGCCGGGGCGATACGCAGTATTTT. Translated: CASSRGDTQYF.